The present T cell receptor beta chain was sequenced within a study of T cells in Graves' hyperthyroidism and ophthalmopathy. Findings and caveats of the study: Blood also showed most of the thyroid clonotypes that were expanded above 0.001.

This clonotype was detected only a few times. Its target is not known. TCR beta CDR3 sequences were amplified from RNA transcripts. During a first-round RT-PCR of the TCR CDR3, the HTBI primer set was used. TCRdb independently ran MiXCR on the multiplex PCR reads; one entry per CDR3 protein. The sample contains 45,000 to 60,000 distinct CDR3 sequences, roughly 49% of which appear only once. Trimming took 1 base from V and 1 from J, leaving 17 bases between them. Germline V gene lookup returns CDR1 LGHNA and CDR2 YNFKEQ. This CDR3 spans 18 amino acids. Sequencing input: blood. This chain connects TRBV4-2 to TRBJ2-4; D possibly corresponds to TRBD2 (6 bases). This TCR derives from a young woman with Graves' ophthalmopathy. The CDR3 coding sequence is TGTGCCAGCAGCCAAGTTAGCCAGGGTGGGGGGGCCAAAAACATTCAGTACTTC. Translated, it gives CASSQVSQGGGAKNIQYF.